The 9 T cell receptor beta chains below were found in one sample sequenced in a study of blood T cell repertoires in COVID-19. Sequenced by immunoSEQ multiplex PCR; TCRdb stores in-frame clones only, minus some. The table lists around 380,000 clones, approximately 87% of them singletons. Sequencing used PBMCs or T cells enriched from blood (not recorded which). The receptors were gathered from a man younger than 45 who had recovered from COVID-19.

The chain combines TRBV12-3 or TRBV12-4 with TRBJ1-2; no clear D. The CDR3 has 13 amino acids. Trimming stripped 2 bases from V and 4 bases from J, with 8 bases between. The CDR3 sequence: CASSLSLSYGYTF. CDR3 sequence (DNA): TGTGCCAGCAGTTTAAGTCTGAGCTATGGCTACACCTTC.

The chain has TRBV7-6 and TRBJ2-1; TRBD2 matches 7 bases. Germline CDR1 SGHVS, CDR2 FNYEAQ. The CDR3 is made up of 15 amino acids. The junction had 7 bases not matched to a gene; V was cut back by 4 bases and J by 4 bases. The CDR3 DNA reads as TGTGCCAGCAGCTCCCCGGGACTATGGTACAATGAGCAGTTCTTC. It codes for CASSSPGLWYNEQFF.

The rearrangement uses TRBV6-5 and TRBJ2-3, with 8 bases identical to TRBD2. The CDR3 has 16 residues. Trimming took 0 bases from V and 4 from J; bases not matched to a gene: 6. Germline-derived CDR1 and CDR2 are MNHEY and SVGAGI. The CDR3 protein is CASSYSSRGGADTQYF. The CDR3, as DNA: TGTGCCAGCAGTTACTCCTCCCGGGGGGGGGCAGATACGCAGTATTTT.

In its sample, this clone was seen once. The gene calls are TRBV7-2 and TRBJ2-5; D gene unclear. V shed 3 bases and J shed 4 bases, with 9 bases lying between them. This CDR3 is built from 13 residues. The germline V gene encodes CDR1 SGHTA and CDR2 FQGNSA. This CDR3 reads CASSFGGLETQYF. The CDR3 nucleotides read TGTGCCAGCAGCTTTGGCGGATTAGAGACCCAGTACTTC.

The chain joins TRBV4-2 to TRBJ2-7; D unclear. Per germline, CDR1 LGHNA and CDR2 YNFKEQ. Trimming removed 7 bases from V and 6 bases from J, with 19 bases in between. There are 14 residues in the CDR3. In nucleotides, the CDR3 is TGTGCCAGCACAGAAAGCGACGGTTTCACCGAGCAGTACTTC. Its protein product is CASTESDGFTEQYF.

CDR3 nucleotide sequence: TGTGCCAGCAGCTTAGCGGGGGGGGACATTTATGGCTACACCTTC. Amino acid sequence: CASSLAGGDIYGYTF. This chain joins TRBV7-2 and TRBJ1-2; a weak D match, TRBD1 (6 bases). The CDR3 runs to 15 residues. V gave up 0 bases and J gave up 5 bases, with 13 bases separating them. Germline V gene lookup returns CDR1 SGHTA and CDR2 FQGNSA. The complete variable domain, with remaining parts taken from reference TRBV7-2 and TRBJ1-2, reads GAGVSQSPSNKVTEKGKDVELRCDPISGHTALYWYRQSLGQGLEFLIYFQGNSAPDKSGLPSDRFSAERTGGSVSTLTIQRTQQEDSAVYLCASSLAGGDIYGYTFGSGTRLTVV.

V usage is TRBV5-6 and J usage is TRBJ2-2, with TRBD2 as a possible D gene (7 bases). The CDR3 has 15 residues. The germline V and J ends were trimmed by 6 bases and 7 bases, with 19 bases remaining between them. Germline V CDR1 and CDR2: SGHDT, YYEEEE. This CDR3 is CASNDILGGRGELFF. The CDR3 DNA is TGTGCCAGCAATGACATCCTGGGGGGGCGCGGGGAGCTGTTTTTT.

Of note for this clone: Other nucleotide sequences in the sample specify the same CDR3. DNA of the CDR3: TGTGCCAGCAGCTTAGGACAGATCAACACTGAAGCTTTCTTT. Protein: CASSLGQINTEAFF. V is TRBV7-9 and J is TRBJ1-1; D possibly corresponds to TRBD1 (5 bases). The CDR3 spans 14 residues. Looked up from germline, CDR1 is SEHNR and CDR2 is FQNEAQ (reference sequence). V lost 1 base and J 2 bases, leaving 8 bases between the germline ends.

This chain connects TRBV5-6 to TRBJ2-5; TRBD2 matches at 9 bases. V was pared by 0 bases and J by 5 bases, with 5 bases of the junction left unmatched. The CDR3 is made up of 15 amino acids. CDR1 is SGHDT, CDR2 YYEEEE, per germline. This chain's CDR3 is CASSLVRGGLETQYF. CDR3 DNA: TGTGCCAGCAGCTTGGTGCGGGGGGGCCTGGAGACCCAGTACTTC.